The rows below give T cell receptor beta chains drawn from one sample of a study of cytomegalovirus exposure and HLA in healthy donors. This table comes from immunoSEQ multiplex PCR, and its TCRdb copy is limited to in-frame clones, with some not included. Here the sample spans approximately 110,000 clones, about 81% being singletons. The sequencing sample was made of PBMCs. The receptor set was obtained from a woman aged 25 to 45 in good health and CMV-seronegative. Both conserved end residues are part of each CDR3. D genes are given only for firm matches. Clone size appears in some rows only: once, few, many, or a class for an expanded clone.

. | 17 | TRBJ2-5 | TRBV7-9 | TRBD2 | CASSLAGLAGGKETQYF | TGTGCCAGCAGCTTAGCAGGACTAGCGGGGGGGAAAGAGACCCAGTACTTC
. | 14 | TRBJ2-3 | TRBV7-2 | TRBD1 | CASSFGTGGNTQYF | TGTGCCAGCAGCTTCGGGACAGGAGGCAATACGCAGTATTTT
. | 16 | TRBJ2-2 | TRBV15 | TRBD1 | CATSRDIGQGTGELFF | TGTGCCACCAGCAGAGATATTGGACAGGGCACCGGGGAGCTGTTTTTT
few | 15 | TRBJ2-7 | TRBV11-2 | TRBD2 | CASSNGLAGEYEQYF | TGTGCCAGCAGTAACGGACTAGCGGGAGAGTACGAGCAGTACTTC
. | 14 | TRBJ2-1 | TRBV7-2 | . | CASSLVEFYNEQFF | TGTGCCAGCAGCTTAGTAGAGTTCTACAATGAGCAGTTCTTC
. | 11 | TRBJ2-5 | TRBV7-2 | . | CASSLQETQYF | TGTGCCAGCAGCCTACAAGAGACCCAGTACTTC
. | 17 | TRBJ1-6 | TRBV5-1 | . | CASSWGQGSSYNSPLHF | TGCGCCAGCAGCTGGGGGCAGGGAAGCTCCTATAATTCACCCCTCCACTTT
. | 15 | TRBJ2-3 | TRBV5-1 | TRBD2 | CASSLAGGPPDTQYF | TGCGCCAGCAGCTTAGCGGGGGGGCCTCCAGATACGCAGTATTTT
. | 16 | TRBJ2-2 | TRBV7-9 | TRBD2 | CASSLAGGSNTGELFF | TGTGCCAGCAGCTTAGCGGGCGGGAGTAACACCGGGGAGCTGTTTTTT
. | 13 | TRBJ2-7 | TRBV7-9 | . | CASSPDTDYEQYF | TGTGCCAGCAGCCCCGACACGGACTACGAGCAGTACTTC
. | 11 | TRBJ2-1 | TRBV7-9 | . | CAGDIYNEQFF | TGTGCCGGGGACATCTACAATGAGCAGTTCTTC
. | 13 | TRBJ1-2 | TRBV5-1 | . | CASSSQGNYGYTF | TGCGCCAGCAGCTCTCAGGGAAACTATGGCTACACCTTC
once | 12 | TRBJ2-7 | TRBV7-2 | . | CASSLSGYEQYF | TGTGCCAGCAGCTTATCAGGCTACGAGCAGTACTTC
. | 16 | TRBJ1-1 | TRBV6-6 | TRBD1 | CASSYSPGQGHTEAFF | TGTGCCAGCAGTTACTCCCCGGGACAGGGGCACACTGAAGCTTTCTTT
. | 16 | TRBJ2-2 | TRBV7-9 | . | CASSLVPGLYTGELFF | TGTGCCAGCAGCTTAGTCCCAGGGTTGTACACCGGGGAGCTGTTTTTT
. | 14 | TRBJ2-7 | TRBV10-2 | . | CASSDSAGDYEQYF | TGCGCCAGCAGTGATTCGGCAGGGGACTACGAGCAGTACTTC
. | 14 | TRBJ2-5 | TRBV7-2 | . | CASSPNGGQETQYF | TGTGCCAGCAGCCCAAACGGGGGTCAAGAGACCCAGTACTTC
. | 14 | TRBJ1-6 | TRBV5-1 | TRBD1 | CASSPGTANSPLHF | TGCGCCAGCAGCCCCGGGACAGCCAATTCACCCCTCCACTTT
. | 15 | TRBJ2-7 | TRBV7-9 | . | CSSSLALADSYEQYF | TGTTCCAGCAGCTTAGCGCTGGCTGACTCCTACGAGCAGTACTTC
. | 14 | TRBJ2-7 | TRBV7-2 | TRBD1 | CASKPGQSFWEQYF | TGTGCCAGCAAACCGGGACAGAGTTTTTGGGAGCAGTACTTC
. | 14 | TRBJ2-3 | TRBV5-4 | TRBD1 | CASSGWQGADTQYF | TGTGCCAGCAGCGGGTGGCAGGGGGCAGATACGCAGTATTTT
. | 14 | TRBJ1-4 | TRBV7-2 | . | CASSLGRTNEKLFF | TGTGCCAGCAGCTTGGGCAGAACTAATGAAAAACTGTTTTTT
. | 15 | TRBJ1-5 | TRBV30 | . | CAWSTQGGGNQPQHF | TGTGCCTGGAGCACTCAGGGTGGGGGGAATCAGCCCCAGCATTTT
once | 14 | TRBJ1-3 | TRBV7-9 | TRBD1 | CASGGQSSGNTIYF | TGTGCCAGCGGGGGACAGTCCTCGGGAAACACCATATATTTT
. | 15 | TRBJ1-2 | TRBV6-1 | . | CASSETLRQPYGYTF | TGTGCCAGCAGTGAAACCTTAAGACAGCCCTATGGCTACACCTTC
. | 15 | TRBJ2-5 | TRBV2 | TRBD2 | CASSREGGSGETQYF | TGTGCCAGCAGTCGGGAGGGCGGGAGTGGGGAGACCCAGTACTTC
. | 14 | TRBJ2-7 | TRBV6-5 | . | CASSPRGKSYEQYF | TGTGCCAGCAGTCCGAGGGGGAAATCCTACGAGCAGTACTTC
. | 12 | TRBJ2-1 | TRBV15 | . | CATSRVADEQFF | TGTGCCACCAGCAGAGTGGCGGATGAGCAGTTCTTC
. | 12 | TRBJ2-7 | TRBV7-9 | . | CASSAGGPEQYF | TGTGCCAGCAGCGCCGGGGGTCCGGAGCAGTACTTC
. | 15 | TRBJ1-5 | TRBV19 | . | CASSIDLRSNQPQHF | TGTGCCAGTAGTATAGATCTAAGGAGTAATCAGCCCCAGCATTTT
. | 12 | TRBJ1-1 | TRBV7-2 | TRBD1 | CASSRTGVEAFF | TGTGCCAGCAGCAGGACAGGAGTTGAAGCTTTCTTT
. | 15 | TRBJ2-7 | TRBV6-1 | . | CASTSRQGSDYEQYF | TGTGCCAGCACGTCCCGGCAGGGGAGTGACTACGAGCAGTACTTC
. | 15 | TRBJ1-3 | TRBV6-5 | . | CASSLRGSAGNTIYF | TGTGCCAGCAGCCTCCGGGGGTCCGCTGGAAACACCATATATTTT
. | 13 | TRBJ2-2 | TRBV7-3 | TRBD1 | CASSSGTAGELFF | TGTGCCAGCAGCTCGGGGACAGCCGGGGAGCTGTTTTTT
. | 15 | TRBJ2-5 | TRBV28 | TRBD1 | CASSLSRTGSETQYF | TGTGCCAGCAGTTTATCCCGGACAGGGTCAGAGACCCAGTACTTC
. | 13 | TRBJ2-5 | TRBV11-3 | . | CASSPGQQETQYF | TGTGCCAGCAGCCCAGGACAGCAAGAGACCCAGTACTTC
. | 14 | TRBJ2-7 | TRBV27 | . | CASSRNGLGYEQYF | TGTGCCAGCAGTCGTAATGGGCTTGGCTACGAGCAGTACTTC
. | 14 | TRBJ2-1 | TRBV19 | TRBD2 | CASSESGRASEQFF | TGTGCCAGTAGTGAAAGCGGGAGGGCCAGTGAGCAGTTCTTC
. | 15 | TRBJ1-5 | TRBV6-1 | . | CASSEPTYSNQPQHF | TGTGCCAGCAGCGAACCGACATATAGCAATCAGCCCCAGCATTTT
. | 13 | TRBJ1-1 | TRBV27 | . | CASSWAGNTEAFF | TGTGCCAGCAGTTGGGCAGGGAACACTGAAGCTTTCTTT
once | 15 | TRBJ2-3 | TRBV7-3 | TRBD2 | CASSLGSGGPDTQYF | TGTGCCAGCAGCTTAGGTAGCGGGGGGCCGGATACGCAGTATTTT
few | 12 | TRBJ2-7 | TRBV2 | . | CASSPAFYEQYF | TGTGCCAGCTCCCCCGCATTCTACGAGCAGTACTTC
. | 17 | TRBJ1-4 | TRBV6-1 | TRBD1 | CASSDRTGPATNEKLFF | TGTGCCAGCAGTGACAGGACAGGCCCTGCAACTAATGAAAAACTGTTTTTT
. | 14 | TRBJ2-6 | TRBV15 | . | CATSQDSGANVLTF | TGTGCCACCAGCCAGGACAGCGGGGCCAACGTCCTGACTTTC
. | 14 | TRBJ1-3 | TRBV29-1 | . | CSVELTGTGNTIYF | TGCAGCGTTGAACTAACAGGGACTGGAAACACCATATATTTT
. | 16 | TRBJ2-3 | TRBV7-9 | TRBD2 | CSSSLRPSGSADTQYF | TGTTCCAGCAGCTTACGCCCTAGCGGGAGTGCAGATACGCAGTATTTT
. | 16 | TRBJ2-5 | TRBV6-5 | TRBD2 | CASSYSQTSGQETQYF | TGTGCCAGCAGTTACTCTCAGACTAGCGGTCAAGAGACCCAGTACTTC
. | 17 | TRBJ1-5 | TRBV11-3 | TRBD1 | CASSGGQGTWVNQPQHF | TGTGCCAGCAGCGGGGGACAGGGGACGTGGGTCAATCAGCCCCAGCATTTT
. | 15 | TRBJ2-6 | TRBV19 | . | CASSMNRAGANVLTF | TGTGCCAGTAGTATGAACAGGGCTGGGGCCAACGTCCTGACTTTC
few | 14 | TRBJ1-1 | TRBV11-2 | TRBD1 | CASSLDHWTGEAFF | TGTGCCAGCAGCTTAGATCATTGGACAGGTGAAGCTTTCTTT
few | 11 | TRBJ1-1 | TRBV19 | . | CAVQGNTEAFF | TGTGCCGTCCAGGGAAATACTGAAGCTTTCTTT
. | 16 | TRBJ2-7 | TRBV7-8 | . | CASSPVVLPSSYEQYF | TGTGCCAGCAGCCCCGTGGTACTGCCGAGCTCCTACGAGCAGTACTTC
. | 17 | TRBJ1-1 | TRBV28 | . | CASSPLGGAMRNTEAFF | TGTGCCAGCAGTCCTCTCGGTGGGGCGATGAGAAACACTGAAGCTTTCTTT
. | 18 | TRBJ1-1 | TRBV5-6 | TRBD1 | CASSPFFRDSSMNTEAFF | TGTGCCAGCAGCCCCTTCTTCCGGGACAGCTCTATGAACACTGAAGCTTTCTTT